The clone carrying this TCR beta chain was counted between two and nine times. This entry comes from a study of T-cell memory formation after mild COVID-19. V lost 4 bases and J lost 2; bases outside the gene matches: 4. There are 14 residues in the CDR3. Looked up from germline, CDR1 is MNHEY and CDR2 is SMNVEV (reference sequence). TCRdb independently ran MiXCR on the 5' RACE reads; one entry per CDR3 protein. The sample includes under 300,000 distinct CDR3 sequences, 8.2% of them seen just once. This TCR was sampled from a man aged 18 to 29 who had mild COVID-19 (a few samples of this study predate the infection). Cell type and time point are not known. The sequenced sample consisted of PBMCs or a T cell subset sorted from them (not recorded which). The genes are TRBV27 and TRBJ1-1; TRBD1 agrees at 7 bases. In DNA, the CDR3 is TGTGCCAGCAGTTCCCGGGACAGTAACACTGAAGCTTTCTTT. Protein: CASSSRDSNTEAFF.